The 31 T cell receptor beta chains below were found in one sample sequenced in a study of glioma-infiltrating T cells. Using RNA template, CDR3s of TCR alpha and beta were amplified with iRepertoire arm-PCR. TCRdb called the multiplex PCR reads again in MiXCR, with one record for every CDR3 protein. The table records 100,000 to 150,000 distinct CDR3 sequences, 23% of them present only once. The sample was glioma tissue, nonneoplastic brain tissue, or PBMCs (not recorded which). The origin of the receptors is a human donor with low-grade glioma or glioblastoma, undergoing nonglioma brain surgery, or in good health (not recorded which).

This clonotype was counted at least ten times. The V call is TRBV7-3, the J call TRBJ2-3; a possible D gene is TRBD2 (6 bases). The germline V and J ends were trimmed by 2 bases and 2 bases, with 11 bases remaining between them. Germline CDR1 reads SGHTA; CDR2 reads FQGTGA. CDR3 length: 15 amino acids. CDR3 amino acids: CASSLAGPATDTQYF. DNA of the CDR3: TGTGCCAGCAGCTTAGCGGGGCCAGCCACAGATACGCAGTATTTT.

This clonotype was seen at least ten times. With a much larger clone just one base away, this may be a read error. It is unclear where the CDR3 begins or ends on the DNA, so no DNA is shown, and the CDR3 is as TCRdb lists it. The chain recombines TRBV20-1 with TRBJ1-2; no DNA check was done on the table's D call, TRBD1. Germline V CDR1 and CDR2: DFQATT, SNEGSKA (reference sequence). The CDR3 sequence runs 13 residues, both termini included. The CDR3 here is CSATGPPHYGCTF.

This clonotype was recorded many times. V usage is TRBV24-1 and J usage is TRBJ2-5; either TRBD1 or TRBD2 may supply D (5 bases each). CDR3 length: 13 residues. In germline, CDR1 is KGHDR, CDR2 SFDVKD. Between the trimmed V and J ends, which lost 1 base and 5 bases, there was a span of 7 bases. The CDR3 DNA reads as TGTGCCACCAGTGATTTAGGGGAGGAGACCCAGTACTTC. It encodes CATSDLGEETQYF.

The chain couples TRBV29-1 to TRBJ1-2, with 8 bases identical to TRBD1. CDR1 is SQVTM, CDR2 ANQGSEA, per germline. This CDR3 contains 13 residues. Trimming at V came to 7 bases and at J to 0 bases, leaving 4 bases not matched to a gene. CDR3: CSASGQANYGYTF. DNA for the CDR3: TGCAGCGCTTCGGGACAGGCTAACTATGGCTACACCTTC.

This clonotype was observed many times. The genes are TRBV7-9 and TRBJ2-7; D remains unclear. Trimming stripped 3 bases from V and 5 bases from J, with 5 bases between. This CDR3 region has 11 residues. From germline, CDR1 is SEHNR and CDR2 FQNEAQ (reference sequence). CDR3 amino acids: CASSFLNEQYF. DNA for the CDR3: TGTGCCAGCAGCTTCCTAAACGAGCAGTACTTC.

This clonotype has a count of ten or more. V is TRBV10-2 and J is TRBJ2-7; D possibly uses TRBD1 or TRBD2 (5 bases each). The germline V and J ends were trimmed by 6 bases and 2 bases, with 5 bases remaining between them. This CDR3 is built from 11 residues. Germline V CDR1 and CDR2: WSHSY, SAAADI. The CDR3 sequence: CASRGAYEQYF. The CDR3 DNA reads as TGCGCCAGCAGGGGGGCCTACGAGCAGTACTTC.

At least ten counts were recorded for this clonotype. The chain recombines TRBV28 with TRBJ2-2, with 8 bases lining up with TRBD2. This CDR3 has 17 amino acids. Germline CDR1 reads MDHEN; CDR2 reads SYDVKM. V trimming: 2 bases; J trimming: 2 bases; junction bases outside the gene matches: 7. The CDR3 protein is CASSLLLAAINTGELFF. CDR3 DNA: TGTGCCAGCAGTTTACTACTAGCGGCCATTAACACCGGGGAGCTGTTTTTT.

This clonotype was recorded at least ten times. The chain employs TRBV19 and TRBJ2-7, with D possibly matching TRBD1 (6 bases). There are 14 residues in the CDR3. Trimming removed 8 bases from V and 1 base from J, with 15 bases in between. The germline CDR1 and CDR2 sequences are LNHDA and SQIVND (reference sequence). CDR3 sequence: CASGGTGISYEQYF. The CDR3 DNA reads TGTGCCAGTGGCGGAACAGGGATTTCCTACGAGCAGTACTTC.

Remarks on this clonotype: At one of its ends the junction is not consistent with the germline gene, which may arise from a read error. This sequence joins TRBV4-1 and TRBJ1-3; D not resolved. The CDR3 extends over 14 amino acids. The germline gives CDR1 MGHRA, CDR2 YSYEKL. The CDR3 sequence: CASSQDRNGKTIYF. In DNA form, the CDR3 reads TGCGCAAGCAGCCAAGATCGGAATGGAAAAACCATATATTTT.

This clonotype came up many times. The chain carries TRBV14 and TRBJ2-5; D remains ambiguous. Between the trimmed V and J ends, which lost 1 base and 7 bases, there was a span of 7 bases. There are 12 residues in the CDR3. Germline CDR1 is SGHDN and CDR2 is FVKESK. CDR3 protein: CASSQASATQYF. The CDR3 coding sequence is TGTGCCAGCAGCCAAGCGTCAGCGACCCAGTACTTC. Using reference TRBV14 and TRBJ2-5 for the parts outside the CDR3, the full variable domain is EAGVTQFPSHSVIEKGQTVTLRCDPISGHDNLYWYRRVMGKEIKFLLHFVKESKQDESGMPNNRFLAERTGGTYSTLKVQPAELEDSGVYFCASSQASATQYFGPGTRLLVL.

In its sample, this clonotype was seen many times. The chain joins TRBV7-8 to TRBJ2-7, with 11 bases matching TRBD2. CDR1 and CDR2 (germline): SGHVS, FQNEAQ. Trimming removed 5 bases from V and 3 bases from J; junction bases left unmatched: 6. The CDR3 consists of 15 residues. CDR3 residues: CASSGMGTSGYEQYF. CDR3 coding DNA: TGTGCCAGCAGCGGGATGGGGACTAGCGGCTACGAGCAGTACTTC.

This clonotype was seen repeatedly, ten times or more. The V and J genes are TRBV20-1 and TRBJ1-5; possibly TRBD1 for D (5 bases). There are 14 residues in the CDR3. Trimming stripped 3 bases from V and 2 bases from J, with 11 bases between. Germline CDR1 is DFQATT and CDR2 is SNEGSKA (reference sequence). For the CDR3, the DNA is TGCAGTGCTAGGGTAGGGGATGGCAATCAGCCCCAGCATTTT. Translated, it gives CSARVGDGNQPQHF.

Ten or more counts support this clonotype. The CDR3 protein is CSARGTAIGTDTQYF. The CDR3 bases are TGCAGTGCCCGGGGGACAGCCATAGGCACAGATACGCAGTATTTT. The V gene is TRBV20-1, the J gene TRBJ2-3; D might be TRBD1 (7 bases). Per the germline V gene, CDR1 is DFQATT and CDR2 is SNEGSKA (reference sequence). With 6 bases removed from V and 1 base from J, the gap between germline ends came to 17 bases. The CDR3 extends over 15 amino acids.

This clonotype came up many times. The rearrangement uses TRBV6-1 and TRBJ1-4, with D possibly TRBD1 on 5 matching bases. The CDR3 consists of 14 residues. Germline loops: CDR1 MNHNS, CDR2 SASEGT. Between the trimmed V and J ends, which lost 10 bases and 6 bases, there was a span of 18 bases. The CDR3 DNA sequence: TGTGCCACCGGCCGGGGCAGGTCGGATGAAAAACTGTTTTTT. It specifies CATGRGRSDEKLFF.

The CDR3 coding sequence is TGTGCCAGCAGATACGGACAGGGTGGCACCGGGGAGCTGTTTTTT. Residues: CASRYGQGGTGELFF. The rearrangement uses TRBV6-2 or TRBV6-3 and TRBJ2-2; TRBD1 agrees at 8 bases. The CDR3 contains 15 residues. Germline V gene lookup returns CDR1 MNHEY and CDR2 SVGEGT. Unmatched junction bases numbered 7, after V lost 6 bases and J lost 4 bases.

This chain links TRBV6-6 with TRBJ2-7; no definite D call. CDR1 and CDR2 from the germline V gene are MNHNY and SVGAGI (reference sequence). The CDR3 consists of 13 residues. V lost 2 bases to trimming and J lost 3 bases, with 8 bases between them. CDR3 loop: CASSYDWGYEQYF. DNA of the CDR3: TGTGCCAGCAGTTACGACTGGGGCTACGAGCAGTACTTC.

As regards this clonotype: This clone may be a read error of a much larger clone one base away. V is TRBV7-2 and J is TRBJ2-3; 7 nucleotides match TRBD1. CDR3 size: 16 residues. Trimming cost V 3 bases and J 7 bases; bases outside gene matches: 13. Germline V gene lookup returns CDR1 SGHTA and CDR2 FQGNSA. The CDR3 DNA is TGTGCCAGCAGCTTCAATGACAGGGTAAATGGATATACGCAGTATTTT. Its translation: CASSFNDRVNGYTQYF.

In regard to this clonotype: This clone may be a read error of a much larger clone one base away. The chain carries TRBV25-1 and TRBJ1-2; a possible D gene is TRBD1 (5 bases). The length of the CDR3 is 12 residues. From germline, CDR1 is MGHDK and CDR2 SYGVNS. CDR3 loop: CASSLGQFGHTF. The CDR3 DNA sequence: TGTGCCAGCTCCCTGGGGCAGTTTGGCCACACCTTC.

This clonotype has at least ten counts. The V and J genes are TRBV7-2 and TRBJ2-7; 9 bases align to TRBD2. The CDR3 runs to 15 residues. V shed 4 bases, J shed 3 bases, and the junction held 7 bases outside the gene matches. Germline V gene lookup returns CDR1 SGHTA and CDR2 FQGNSA. Here the CDR3 reads CASSSASGDVYEQYF. As DNA, the CDR3 is TGTGCCAGCAGCTCCGCTAGCGGGGACGTCTACGAGCAGTACTTC.

This clonotype occurred many times. V usage is TRBV9 and J usage is TRBJ2-3; unclear D gene. This CDR3 contains 14 residues. Trimming cost V 3 bases and J 5 bases, with 13 bases left between them. Germline V gene lookup returns CDR1 SGDLS and CDR2 YYNGEE. CDR3 sequence reads: CASSAYGPIDTQYF. The CDR3 DNA follows: TGTGCCAGCAGCGCCTACGGCCCCATAGATACGCAGTATTTT.

This clonotype was seen at least ten times. The chain is built from TRBV20-1 and TRBJ2-7; D uncertain. Per the germline V gene, CDR1 is DFQATT and CDR2 is SNEGSKA (reference sequence). Trimming removed 0 bases from V and 6 bases from J, with 9 bases in between. The CDR3 covers 12 residues. CDR3 in DNA: TGCAGTGCTAGAGACCTACCTGGCGAGCAGTACTTC. This encodes CSARDLPGEQYF.

This clonotype was seen repeatedly, ten times or more. The chain employs TRBV6-2 or TRBV6-3 and TRBJ2-1; no clear D. CDR3 length: 12 residues. Germline assignment: CDR1 MNHEY and CDR2 SVGEGT. The V end was cut by 4 bases, the J end by 6 bases, with 7 bases between. CDR3 DNA sequence: TGTGCCAGCAGTTCGGATACCAATGAGCAGTTCTTC. It is translated as CASSSDTNEQFF.

The rearrangement uses TRBV11-2 and TRBJ1-1, with TRBD1 matching over 10 bases. CDR3 length: 17 residues. V lost 0 bases, J lost 0 bases, and 4 bases stayed unmatched. Germline CDR1 SGHAT, CDR2 FQNNGV. CDR3 residues: CASSLEGTGVLNTEAFF. CDR3 coding DNA: TGTGCCAGCAGCTTAGAGGGGACAGGGGTTTTGAACACTGAAGCTTTCTTT.

The sample holds many counts of this clonotype. The V call is TRBV6-1, the J call TRBJ1-2; no definite D call. V lost 7 bases to trimming and J lost 2 bases, with 5 bases between them. The CDR3 contains 11 residues. Germline-derived CDR1 and CDR2 are MNHNS and SASEGT. CDR3 sequence (DNA): TGTGCCAGCAAGGAAAACTATGGCTACACCTTC. Protein product: CASKENYGYTF.

In this sample, this clonotype turned up many times. The rearrangement uses TRBV20-1 and TRBJ2-7; TRBD2 might be the D (5 bases). V was pared by 3 bases and J by 4 bases, with 16 bases between. Germline V CDR1 and CDR2: DFQATT, SNEGSKA (reference sequence). The CDR3 has 14 amino acids. CDR3: CSASSLARLYEQYF. The DNA of the CDR3 is TGCAGTGCTAGTTCTCTAGCTCGATTGTACGAGCAGTACTTC.

On this clonotype itself: This may arise from a read error, as a much more abundant clone is one base away. The chain recombines TRBV25-1 with TRBJ2-5, with D possibly TRBD2 on 6 matching bases. Germline loops: CDR1 MGHDK, CDR2 SYGVNS. The CDR3 covers 17 residues. Trimming shortened V by 4 bases and J by 3 bases, and 21 bases separated the two germline ends. The CDR3 loop is CASSVRDFSPGKETQYF. CDR3 bases: TGTGCCAGCAGTGTACGGGACTTCTCACCCGGGAAAGAGACCCAGTACTTC.

The chain has TRBV6-5 and TRBJ2-5; 10 bases match TRBD1. From germline, CDR1 is MNHEY and CDR2 SVGAGI. After removal of 7 bases from V and 5 bases from J, the junction contained 7 bases not matched to a gene. This CDR3 is built from 14 residues. CDR3 coding DNA: TGTGCCAGCACTTTGACAGGGGGCCGGGAGACCCAGTACTTC. Protein product: CASTLTGGRETQYF.

Details on this clonotype: A read error is likely, as this CDR3 ends without the conserved phenylalanine or tryptophan. The V gene is TRBV6-1, the J gene TRBJ2-3; D perhaps matches TRBD2 (5 bases). The length of the CDR3 is 15 residues. CDR1 is MNHNS, CDR2 SASEGT, per germline. Trimming took 2 bases from V and 3 from J, leaving 12 bases between them. The DNA of the CDR3 is TGTGCCAGCAGTGAAAGCGCATGGAGGACAGATACGCAGTATGTT. Protein sequence: CASSESAWRTDTQYV.

This clonotype has just a few counts. This may stem from a read error, because a much larger clone lies one nucleotide away. The genes are TRBV15 and TRBJ2-7; the D is unclear. The CDR3 contains 13 residues. Germline V CDR1 and CDR2: LNHNV, YYDKDF (reference sequence). The V gene lost 5 bases and the J gene lost 3 bases, with 11 bases spanning the gap. CDR3 bases: TGTGCCACCAGCGGATCAGCCGGCTACGAGCAGTACTTC. Encoded protein: CATSGSAGYEQYF. The whole variable domain, filled in from reference TRBV15 and TRBJ2-7, reads DAMVIQNPRYQVTQFGKPVTLSCSQTLNHNVMYWYQQKSSQAPKLLFHYYDKDFNNEADTPDNFQSRRPNTSFCFLDIRSPGLGDTAMYLCATSGSAGYEQYFGPGTRLTVT.

In the case of this clonotype: A read error may explain this, as a much larger clone is one base away. The chain joins TRBV12-3 or TRBV12-4 to TRBJ2-1, with TRBD1 matching over 7 bases. The V segment lost 7 bases and the J segment 10 bases; nucleotides outside the gene matches: 13. The CDR3 is made up of 14 amino acids. The chain's CDR3 is CASNPRTGALEQFF. The CDR3 bases are TGTGCCAGCAACCCTCGGACAGGTGCGCTCGAGCAGTTCTTC.

In this sample, this clonotype turned up many times. The chain recombines TRBV19 with TRBJ1-1, with a tentative D call TRBD1 (6 bases). Germline values: CDR1 LNHDA, CDR2 SQIVND (reference sequence). Trimming removed 5 bases at V and 3 bases at J, with 16 bases between. There are 15 residues in the CDR3. The CDR3 DNA sequence: TGTGCCAGTAGTGAACAGGGAGGTCGGTACACTGAAGCTTTCTTT. Translated, it gives CASSEQGGRYTEAFF.